This TCR beta chain was documented in a study of T cells in narcolepsy. Here immunoSEQ multiplex PCR was the method, and the copy in TCRdb shows in-frame clones only, minus some. The sample includes fewer than 40,000 clones, 70% to 85% of them seen just once. Points from the study as a whole: Autoreactive HCRT-specific and TRIB2-specific clonotypes were marked in same-patient CSF-versus-blood CD4+ comparisons. Autoreactive clonotypes reportedly recurred in blood of same and different patients, not controls.

Trimming stripped 2 bases from V and 4 bases from J, with 11 bases between. The CDR3 extends over 14 amino acids. Per germline, CDR1 MNHNY and CDR2 SVGAGI (reference sequence). As concerns this clone: What it binds is not known.

The sequence was obtained from a human donor with narcolepsy. This sequence joins TRBV6-6 and TRBJ1-2; TRBD1 is a possible D gene (6 bases). Material for sequencing was CD45RA- memory CD4+ T cells from PBMCs. The CDR3 sequence: CASSYRGGSYGYTF. DNA of the CDR3: TGTGCCAGCAGTTACCGGGGGGGCAGCTATGGCTACACCTTC.